These T cell receptor beta chains were read from a single sample in a study of cytomegalovirus exposure and HLA in healthy donors. Profiled with immunoSEQ multiplex PCR; TCRdb holds only in-frame clones, not every one. Here the sample table reports tens of thousands of clones. What was sequenced was PBMCs. All receptors come from a man younger than 45 in good health and CMV-seropositive. Both conserved end residues are part of each CDR3.

j_call v_call cdr3_aa
TRBJ2-7 TRBV7-2 CASSTDRAYEQYF
TRBJ1-3 TRBV9 CASSVGTGGADTIYF
TRBJ2-1 TRBV6-5 CASSLAGRSQQFF
TRBJ2-3 TRBV18 CASSPRRGGADTQYF
TRBJ2-1 TRBV5-6 CASSTGLAGASYNEQFF
TRBJ2-1 TRBV6-6 CASSYSSGRSNEQFF
TRBJ1-5 TRBV18 CASSQPGQEESQHF
TRBJ2-7 TRBV7-8 CASSSQGSAYEQYF
TRBJ1-5 TRBV19 CASSSADSNQPQHF
TRBJ2-5 TRBV4-1 CASSQPRGRLAETQYF
TRBJ2-6 TRBV4-1 CASSQDAGELYSGANVLTF
TRBJ2-5 TRBV30 CAWSGEGENQYF
TRBJ1-1 TRBV30 CAWSVQYQAFF
TRBJ2-1 TRBV6-5 CASWAGQGADNEQFF
TRBJ2-1 TRBV19 CASSIGDEQFF
TRBJ1-1 TRBV25-1 CASSAQVGKAFF
TRBJ2-7 TRBV7-9 CASRIFRSEAYEQYF
TRBJ2-7 TRBV29-1 CSVQTVYEQYF
TRBJ2-5 TRBV18 CASSPLARGLQETQYF
TRBJ1-1 TRBV30 CASRDREAFF